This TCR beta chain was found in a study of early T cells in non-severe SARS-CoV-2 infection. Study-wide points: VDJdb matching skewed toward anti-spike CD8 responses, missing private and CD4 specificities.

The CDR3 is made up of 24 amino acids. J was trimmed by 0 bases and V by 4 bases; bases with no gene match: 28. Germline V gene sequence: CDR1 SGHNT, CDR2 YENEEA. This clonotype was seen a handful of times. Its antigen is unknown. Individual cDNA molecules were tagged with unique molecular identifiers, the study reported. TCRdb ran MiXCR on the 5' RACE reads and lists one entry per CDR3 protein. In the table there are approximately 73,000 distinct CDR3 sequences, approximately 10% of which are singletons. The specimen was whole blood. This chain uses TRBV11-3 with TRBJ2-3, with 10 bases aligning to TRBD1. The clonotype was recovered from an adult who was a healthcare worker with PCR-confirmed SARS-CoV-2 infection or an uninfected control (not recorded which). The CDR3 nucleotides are TGTGCCAGCAGCTCACTCGGAGCCCGGGACAGGGGTCCTCCACTCTCTACTAGCACAGATACGCAGTATTTT. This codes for CASSSLGARDRGPPLSTSTDTQYF.